These 8 T cell receptor beta chains were all obtained from the same sample, sequenced in a study of T cells in Graves' hyperthyroidism and ophthalmopathy. There were TCR beta CDR3 regions amplified from RNA transcripts. The study used the HTBI primer set for a first-round RT-PCR of the TCR CDR3. TCRdb re-analysed the multiplex PCR reads in MiXCR, keeping a single row per CDR3 protein. The data contain some 350,000 distinct CDR3 sequences, 15% to 18% of them seen just once; the ten biggest clones take up about 27%. Sequencing was done on a sample of blood. The receptor source for this set is a woman in her late teens or twenties with Graves' hyperthyroidism that later progressed to Graves' ophthalmopathy.

V gene TRBV6-1 combines with J gene TRBJ2-7; D is undetermined. The ends were cut back, 6 bases at V and 0 bases at J, with 12 bases in the middle. Per the germline V gene, CDR1 is MNHNS and CDR2 is SASEGT. This CDR3 has 14 amino acids. The CDR3 DNA sequence: TGTGCCAGCAGGCCCTATACAGACTCCTACGAGCAGTACTTC. As protein: CASRPYTDSYEQYF.

This clonotype was detected many times. The chain uses TRBV7-9 and TRBJ2-3, with D maybe TRBD2 (6 bases). This CDR3 spans 13 amino acids. The V and J ends lost 7 bases and 1 base respectively, with 9 bases between them. Germline V CDR1 and CDR2: SEHNR, FQNEAQ (reference sequence). The CDR3 coding sequence is TGTGCCAGCACCCGCGGGGGCACAGATACGCAGTATTTT. Translation gives CASTRGGTDTQYF.

V usage is TRBV5-1 and J usage is TRBJ2-1, with TRBD2 identical over 11 bases. Germline CDR1 SGHRS, CDR2 YFSETQ. J was trimmed by 4 bases and V by 1 base; bases with no gene match: 7. The CDR3 contains 17 residues. The CDR3 loop reads CASSLRLAGSPYNEQFF. DNA of the CDR3: TGCGCCAGCAGCTTGCGACTAGCGGGGTCCCCGTACAATGAGCAGTTCTTC.

The rearrangement uses TRBV30 and TRBJ2-3, with 13 bases aligning to TRBD2. The CDR3 contains 16 residues. Unmatched junction bases numbered 12, after V lost 6 bases and J lost 6 bases. Germline loops: CDR1 GTSNPN, CDR2 SVGIG (reference sequence). The chain's CDR3 is CACPATSGRAIDTQYF. Written as DNA, the CDR3 is TGTGCCTGCCCTGCCACTAGCGGGAGGGCCATCGATACGCAGTATTTT.

The gene calls are TRBV5-5 and TRBJ1-1; TRBD1 aligns across 7 bases. Germline loops: CDR1 SGHKS, CDR2 YYEKEE (reference sequence). V lost 4 bases, J lost 4 bases, and 13 bases stayed unmatched. This CDR3 spans 16 amino acids. As DNA, the CDR3 is TGTGCCAGCAGCCGGGGCAGGGGGATGGTCGGCACTGAAGCTTTCTTT. Translation gives CASSRGRGMVGTEAFF.

This clonotype was seen a handful of times. The CDR3 DNA sequence: TGTGCCTGGAGTGTTGTTCTGGGCTCGGGGACTAGCGGGAGTTGGTCCCCCTACGAGCAGTACTTC. Translation gives CAWSVVLGSGTSGSWSPYEQYF. The rearrangement links TRBV30 to TRBJ2-7; 14 bases match TRBD2. CDR3 length: 22 amino acids. The J segment lost 2 bases and the V segment lost 0 bases, leaving 21 bases of the junction unmatched. Looked up from germline, CDR1 is GTSNPN and CDR2 is SVGIG (reference sequence).

This rearrangement joins TRBV6-2 or TRBV6-3 to TRBJ2-4, with TRBD2 matching 14 bases. Germline V CDR1 and CDR2: MNHEY, SVGEGT. This CDR3 is built from 16 residues. J lost 11 bases, V lost 6 bases, and 12 bases had no gene match. The chain's CDR3 is CASRQPGTSGSTVQYF. DNA for the CDR3: TGTGCCAGCAGACAACCAGGGACTAGCGGGAGTACGGTTCAGTACTTC.

This clonotype was observed at least ten times. The J gene is TRBJ1-2, the V gene TRBV7-9; 8 bases are shared with TRBD1. V lost 3 bases and J lost 5; bases outside the gene matches: 8. In germline, CDR1 is SEHNR, CDR2 FQNEAQ (reference sequence). CDR3 size: 15 residues. CDR3 nucleotide sequence: TGTGCCAGCAGCTTTGGGCAGGGGGCAAGGTATGGCTACACCTTC. Protein sequence: CASSFGQGARYGYTF.